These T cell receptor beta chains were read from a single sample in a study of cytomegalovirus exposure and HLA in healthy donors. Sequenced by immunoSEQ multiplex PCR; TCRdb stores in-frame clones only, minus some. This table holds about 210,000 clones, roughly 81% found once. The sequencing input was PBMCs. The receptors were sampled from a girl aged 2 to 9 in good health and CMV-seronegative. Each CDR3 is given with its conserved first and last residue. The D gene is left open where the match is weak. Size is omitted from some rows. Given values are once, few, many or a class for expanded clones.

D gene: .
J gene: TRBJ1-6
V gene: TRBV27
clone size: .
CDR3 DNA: TGTGCCAGCTCCCCGCTAAATAATTCCCCCCTCCACTTT
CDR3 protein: CASSPLNNSPLHF

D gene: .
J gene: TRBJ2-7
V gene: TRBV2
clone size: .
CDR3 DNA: TGTGCCAGCAGACAAGAATACCTAGCGACCTACGAGCAGTACTTC
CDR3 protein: CASRQEYLATYEQYF

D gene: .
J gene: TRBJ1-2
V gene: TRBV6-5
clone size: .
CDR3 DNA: TGTGCCAGCAGTGAAGCGTTTGGTGGCTACACCTTC
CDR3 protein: CASSEAFGGYTF

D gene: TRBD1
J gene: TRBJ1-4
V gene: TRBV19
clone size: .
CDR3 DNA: TGTGCCAGTCGTTATATAGGGGGCGCATCTAATGAAAAACTGTTTTTT
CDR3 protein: CASRYIGGASNEKLFF

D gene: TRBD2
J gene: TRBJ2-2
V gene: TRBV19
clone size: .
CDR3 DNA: TGTGCCAGCGCATCGGGGCTAGCGGATAACACCGGGGAGCTGTTTTTT
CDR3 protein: CASASGLADNTGELFF

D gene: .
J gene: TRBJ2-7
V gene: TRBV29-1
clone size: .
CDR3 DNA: TGCAGCGTTGAGGGTAGGGGCTACGAGCAGTACTTC
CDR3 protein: CSVEGRGYEQYF

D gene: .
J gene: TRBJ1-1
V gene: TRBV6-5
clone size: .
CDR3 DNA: TGTGCCAGCAGTTTGACAGTCATGAACACTGAAGCTTTCTTT
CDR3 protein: CASSLTVMNTEAFF

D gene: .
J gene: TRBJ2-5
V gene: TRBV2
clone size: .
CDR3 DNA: TGTGCCAGCAGTGAAGCGGACCCGGGGGAGACCCAGTACTTC
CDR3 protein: CASSEADPGETQYF

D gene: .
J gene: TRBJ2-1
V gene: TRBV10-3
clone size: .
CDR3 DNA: TGTGCCATCAGTGAGGATTATCGGTACAATGAGCAGTTCTTC
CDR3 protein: CAISEDYRYNEQFF

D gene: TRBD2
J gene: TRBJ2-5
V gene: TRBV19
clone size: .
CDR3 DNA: TGTGCCAGTAGTATCAGGGCTAGCGGGGGCCGGTCAGAGACCCAGTACTTC
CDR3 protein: CASSIRASGGRSETQYF

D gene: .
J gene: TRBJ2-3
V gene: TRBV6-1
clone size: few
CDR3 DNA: TGTGCCAGCAGGCGGGGTCCTAGCACAGATACGCAGTATTTT
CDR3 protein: CASRRGPSTDTQYF

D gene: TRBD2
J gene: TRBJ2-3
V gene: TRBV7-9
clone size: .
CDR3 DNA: TGTGCCAGCAGCTTGGGGGTAGCGGGAGGGCTACTTACAGATACGCAGTATTTT
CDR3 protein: CASSLGVAGGLLTDTQYF

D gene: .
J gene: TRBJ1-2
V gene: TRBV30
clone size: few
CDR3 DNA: TGTGCCTGGAGTGAACAGGGAGACTATGGCTACACCTTC
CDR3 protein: CAWSEQGDYGYTF

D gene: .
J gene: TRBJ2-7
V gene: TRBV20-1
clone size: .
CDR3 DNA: TGCAGTGCTAGCCATGGGGGGATGGCCTTC
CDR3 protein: CSASHGGMAF

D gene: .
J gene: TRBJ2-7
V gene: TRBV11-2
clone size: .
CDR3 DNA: TGTGCCAGCAGCTTAGCTGCAGGGATCCCCTACGAGCAGTACTTC
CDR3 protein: CASSLAAGIPYEQYF

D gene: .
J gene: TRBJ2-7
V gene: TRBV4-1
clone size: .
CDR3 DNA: TGCGCCAGCAGCCACCCCATGGGAGGGGGCTCCTACGAGCAGTACTTC
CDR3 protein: CASSHPMGGGSYEQYF

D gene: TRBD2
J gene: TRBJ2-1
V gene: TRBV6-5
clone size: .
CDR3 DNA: TGTGCCAGCAAGCGGGGACTAGGGAGTTTAGAGCAGTTCTTC
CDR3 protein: CASKRGLGSLEQFF

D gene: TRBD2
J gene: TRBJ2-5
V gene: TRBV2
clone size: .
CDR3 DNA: TGTGCCAGCAGACGGGGAGGCGGGGGGGAGACCCAGTACTTC
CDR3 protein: CASRRGGGGETQYF

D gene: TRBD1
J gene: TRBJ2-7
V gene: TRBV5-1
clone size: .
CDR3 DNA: TGCGCCAGCAGCTTTGGACAGGAGTACTACGAGCAGTACTTC
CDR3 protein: CASSFGQEYYEQYF

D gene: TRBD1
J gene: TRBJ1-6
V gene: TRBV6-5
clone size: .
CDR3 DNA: TGTGCCAGCAGCCCCGGGACAGGGGGTAATTCACCCCTCCACTTT
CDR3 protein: CASSPGTGGNSPLHF

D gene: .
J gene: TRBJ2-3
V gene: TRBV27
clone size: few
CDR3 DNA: TGTGCCAGCAGTTTCAGGGGCACAGATACGCAGTATTTT
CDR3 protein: CASSFRGTDTQYF

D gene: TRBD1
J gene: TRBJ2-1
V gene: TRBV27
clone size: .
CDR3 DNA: TGTGCCAGCAGTTTATGGAGCTACAGGGGGTCCTACAATGAGCAGTTCTTC
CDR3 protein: CASSLWSYRGSYNEQFF